What follows are 19 T cell receptor beta chains derived from one specimen sequenced in a study of blood T cell repertoires in COVID-19. TCRdb keeps only in-frame clones here, not all; method: immunoSEQ multiplex PCR. This table has a few hundred thousand clones, more than 80% appearing once. Input material: peripheral blood. The receptors stem from a woman aged 25-40 years with COVID-19, enrolled during active disease.

This clone appeared once. V and J are TRBV5-4 and TRBJ1-2; 7 bases align to TRBD1. Germline-derived CDR1 and CDR2 are SGHNT and YYREEE (reference sequence). J gave up 0 bases and V 3 bases, and 5 bases lay outside the gene matches. There are 15 residues in the CDR3. CDR3 region: CASSWGTATNYGYTF. The CDR3 region has the DNA TGTGCCAGCAGCTGGGGGACAGCAACTAACTATGGCTACACCTTC.

The chain links TRBV10-3 to TRBJ2-1; 8 nucleotides align to TRBD2. V shed 7 bases, J shed 6 bases, and the junction held 5 bases outside the gene matches. Per germline, CDR1 ENHRY and CDR2 SYGVKD. This CDR3 spans 13 amino acids. Written as DNA, the CDR3 is TGTGCCATCAAGGGACTAGACGGCAATGAGCAGTTCTTC. The encoded protein is CAIKGLDGNEQFF.

The chain links TRBV27 to TRBJ1-2; a weak D match, TRBD1 (6 bases). CDR3 length: 15 amino acids. The ends were cut back, 2 bases at V and 7 bases at J, with 17 bases in the middle. CDR1 and CDR2 from the germline V gene are MNHEY and SMNVEV (reference sequence). The CDR3 reads CASSLGPGAFRGYTF. The DNA for the CDR3 is TGTGCCAGCAGTTTAGGACCAGGGGCTTTTCGTGGCTACACCTTC.

The CDR3 region has the DNA TGCAGTGCTAGTCGGACTAGCGGGCATTCGTCCTACAATGAGCAGTTCTTC. Residues: CSASRTSGHSSYNEQFF. The chain links TRBV20-1 to TRBJ2-1, with TRBD2 matching over 11 bases. The CDR3 extends over 17 amino acids. CDR1 is DFQATT and CDR2 is SNEGSKA in the germline V gene (reference sequence). The trim removed 3 bases at V and 1 base at J, leaving 8 bases unmatched.

The chain uses TRBV2 and TRBJ1-1; D may be TRBD1 (5 bases). Trimming removed 9 bases at V and 1 base at J, with 15 bases between. The germline V gene encodes CDR1 SNHLY and CDR2 FYNNEI. CDR3 length: 14 residues. CDR3 amino acids: CARTNGASNTEAFF. Written as DNA, the CDR3 is TGTGCCAGAACCAATGGGGCATCGAACACTGAAGCTTTCTTT. Filled out from reference TRBV2 and TRBJ1-1, the complete variable domain reads EPEVTQTPSHQVTQMGQEVILRCVPISNHLYFYWYRQILGQKVEFLVSFYNNEISEKSEIFDDQFSVERPDGSNFTLKIRSTKLEDSAMYFCARTNGASNTEAFFGQGTRLTVV.

V gene TRBV5-1 combines with J gene TRBJ2-5; TRBD2 might be the D (5 bases). The germline V and J ends were trimmed by 3 bases and 5 bases, with 14 bases remaining between them. The CDR3 has 14 amino acids. The V gene's germline CDR1 is SGHRS and CDR2 YFSETQ. CDR3 nucleotides: TGCGCCAGCAGCTCCGGGGTAGCCACGGAGACCCAGTACTTC. It is translated as CASSSGVATETQYF.

CDR3 in DNA: TGTGCCAGCAGGGCCCAAGAGACCCAGTACTTC. This sequence encodes CASRAQETQYF. The rearrangement uses TRBV11-2 and TRBJ2-5; D not resolved. CDR3 length: 11 residues. In germline, CDR1 is SGHAT, CDR2 FQNNGV. V was trimmed by 6 bases and J by 1 base, leaving 3 bases between them.

V gene TRBV7-8 combines with J gene TRBJ1-2; perhaps TRBD1 as D (5 bases). The V gene's germline CDR1 is SGHVS and CDR2 FQNEAQ. The CDR3 consists of 14 residues. V was pared by 0 bases and J by 5 bases, with 10 bases between. The CDR3 DNA follows: TGTGCCAGCAGCTTAGCGAGTCAGGGTTATGGCTACACCTTC. Amino acids: CASSLASQGYGYTF.

This clone was detected only once. The gene calls are TRBV5-1 and TRBJ2-5; D is perhaps TRBD2 (6 bases). Trimming removed 0 bases from V and 4 bases from J, with 19 bases in between. The CDR3 has 17 residues. Per germline, CDR1 SGHRS and CDR2 YFSETQ. CDR3 bases: TGCGCCAGCAGCTTGGGTGGGGGAACAGAGGGAGGAGAGACCCAGTACTTC. It is translated as CASSLGGGTEGGETQYF.

CDR3 nucleotide sequence: TGTGCCTGCCCACTTACGGCTAGCGGGAGAGACGAGCAGTACGTC. It encodes CACPLTASGRDEQYV. The V and J genes are TRBV30 and TRBJ2-7; the match to TRBD2 covers 10 bases. The CDR3 is made up of 15 amino acids. V trimming: 6 bases; J trimming: 5 bases; junction bases outside the gene matches: 13. Looked up from germline, CDR1 is GTSNPN and CDR2 is SVGIG (reference sequence).

The chain combines TRBV19 with TRBJ2-3, with 8 bases fitting TRBD2. The CDR3 loop spans 15 amino acids. CDR1 and CDR2 from the germline V gene are LNHDA and SQIVND (reference sequence). Losses at the gene ends were 3 bases for V and 4 bases for J; bases not matched to a gene: 6. CDR3 nucleotide sequence: TGTGCCAGTAGTATCGGGACTAGAGTTGCAGATACGCAGTATTTT. The encoded protein is CASSIGTRVADTQYF.

The V call is TRBV3-1 (or the pseudogene TRBV3-2), the J call TRBJ2-3, with TRBD2 matching over 11 bases. V was pared by 2 bases and J by 6 bases, with 10 bases of the junction left unmatched. Germline CDR1 LGHDT, CDR2 YNNKEL (reference sequence). The CDR3 spans 17 residues. The CDR3 DNA reads TGTGCCAGCAGCCAAATCGGTAGCGGGGGGGCAGAGGATACGCAGTATTTT. This sequence encodes CASSQIGSGGAEDTQYF.

This chain connects TRBV5-8 to TRBJ2-5; TRBD1 matches at 8 bases. There are 16 residues in the CDR3. V was clipped by 0 bases and J by 6 bases; unmatched bases: 10. CDR1 and CDR2 (germline): SGHTS, YDEGEE. This chain's CDR3 is CASSLDRAGGRKTQYF. CDR3 DNA: TGTGCCAGCAGCTTGGACCGGGCAGGGGGCCGGAAGACCCAGTACTTC.

The V and J genes are TRBV6-6 and TRBJ2-7, with D tentatively TRBD1 (5 bases). This CDR3 is built from 12 residues. V shed 5 bases and J shed 5 bases, with 10 bases lying between them. The germline V gene has CDR1 MNHNY and CDR2 SVGAGI (reference sequence). CDR3 DNA sequence: TGTGCCAGCAGTCTCCAACAGGACGAGCAGTACGTC. This translates into CASSLQQDEQYV.

The chain links TRBV5-6 to TRBJ1-5, with 10 bases aligning to TRBD1. Losses at the gene ends were 3 bases for V and 3 bases for J; bases not matched to a gene: 6. The CDR3 extends over 16 amino acids. Germline lookup yields CDR1 SGHDT and CDR2 YYEEEE. The CDR3 spells CASSSGTGAFNQPQHF. CDR3 DNA: TGTGCCAGCAGCTCCGGGACAGGGGCTTTCAATCAGCCCCAGCATTTT.

This clone was recorded only once. The CDR3 sequence is CASSLLQPDSGNTIYF. DNA of the CDR3: TGTGCCAGCAGCTTATTACAGCCCGACTCTGGAAACACCATATATTTT. V is TRBV7-2 and J is TRBJ1-3; D is ambiguous. Trimming shortened V by 2 bases and J by 0 bases, and 11 bases separated the two germline ends. Germline V gene sequence: CDR1 SGHTA, CDR2 FQGNSA. The CDR3 length is 16 residues.

The chain carries TRBV2 and TRBJ2-2, with TRBD1 as a possible D gene (5 bases). V dropped 0 bases and J dropped 4 bases, with 9 bases sitting between them. CDR1 and CDR2 (germline): SNHLY, FYNNEI. CDR3 size: 15 residues. The DNA for the CDR3 is TGTGCCAGCAGTGAAGCTAGGGGCCTCACCGGGGAGCTGTTTTTT. The encoded protein is CASSEARGLTGELFF.

This clone was recorded a few times. The rearrangement links TRBV19 to TRBJ2-7; D unresolved. The CDR3 loop spans 16 amino acids. With 3 bases removed from V and 2 bases from J, the gap between germline ends came to 17 bases. Germline lookup yields CDR1 LNHDA and CDR2 SQIVND (reference sequence). CDR3 sequence reads: CASSIYLQAAPYEQYV. The CDR3 coding sequence is TGTGCCAGTAGTATCTATCTCCAGGCAGCTCCCTACGAGCAGTACGTC.

The chain carries TRBV4-1 and TRBJ1-5; 10 nucleotides match TRBD1. Germline-derived CDR1 and CDR2 are MGHRA and YSYEKL. The CDR3 is 18 residues long. Unmatched junction bases numbered 10, after V lost 4 bases and J lost 1 base. In nucleotides, the CDR3 is TGCGCCAGCAGCCCCTTGGACAGGGGGAGGTTGAGCAATCAGCCCCAGCATTTT. Its protein product is CASSPLDRGRLSNQPQHF.